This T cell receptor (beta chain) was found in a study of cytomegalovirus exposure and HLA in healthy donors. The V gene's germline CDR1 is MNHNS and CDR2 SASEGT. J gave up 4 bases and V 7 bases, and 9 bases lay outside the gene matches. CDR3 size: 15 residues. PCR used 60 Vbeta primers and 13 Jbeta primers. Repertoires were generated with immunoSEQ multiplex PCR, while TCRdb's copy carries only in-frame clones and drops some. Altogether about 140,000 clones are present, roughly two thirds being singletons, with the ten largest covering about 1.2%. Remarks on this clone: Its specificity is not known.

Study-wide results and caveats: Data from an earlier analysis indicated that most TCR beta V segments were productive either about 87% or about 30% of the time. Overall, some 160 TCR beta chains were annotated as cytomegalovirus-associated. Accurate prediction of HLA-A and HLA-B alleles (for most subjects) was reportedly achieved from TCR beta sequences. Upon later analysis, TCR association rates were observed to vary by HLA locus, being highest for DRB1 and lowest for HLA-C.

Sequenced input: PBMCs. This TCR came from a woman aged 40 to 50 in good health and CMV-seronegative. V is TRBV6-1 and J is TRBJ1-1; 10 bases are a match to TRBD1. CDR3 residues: CASKTGGSGVTEAFF. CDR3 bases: TGTGCCAGCAAGACAGGGGGCTCAGGCGTCACTGAAGCTTTCTTT.